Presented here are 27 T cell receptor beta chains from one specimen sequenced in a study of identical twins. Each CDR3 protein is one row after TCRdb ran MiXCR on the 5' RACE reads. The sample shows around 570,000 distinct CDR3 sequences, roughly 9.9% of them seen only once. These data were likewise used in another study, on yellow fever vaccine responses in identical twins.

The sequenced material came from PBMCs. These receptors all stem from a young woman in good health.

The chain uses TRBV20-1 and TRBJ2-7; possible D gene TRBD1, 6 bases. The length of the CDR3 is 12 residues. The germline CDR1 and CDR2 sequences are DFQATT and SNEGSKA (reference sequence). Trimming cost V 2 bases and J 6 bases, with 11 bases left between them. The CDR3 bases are TGCAGTGCTAGACCAACAGGGATCGAGCAGTACTTC. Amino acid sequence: CSARPTGIEQYF.

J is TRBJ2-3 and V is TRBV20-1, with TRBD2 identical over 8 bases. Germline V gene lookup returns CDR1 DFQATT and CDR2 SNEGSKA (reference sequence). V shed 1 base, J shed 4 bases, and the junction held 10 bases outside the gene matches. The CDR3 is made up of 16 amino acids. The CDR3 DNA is TGCAGTGCTAGAGTGGGGCTAGCGGGTGTCGCAGATACGCAGTATTTT. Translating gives CSARVGLAGVADTQYF.

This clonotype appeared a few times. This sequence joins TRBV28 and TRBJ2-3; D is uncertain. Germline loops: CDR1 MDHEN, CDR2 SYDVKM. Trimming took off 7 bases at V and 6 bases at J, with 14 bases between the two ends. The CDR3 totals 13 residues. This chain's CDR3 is CASTPSSRDTQYF. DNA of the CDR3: TGTGCCAGCACCCCTTCCTCGAGGGATACGCAGTATTTT.

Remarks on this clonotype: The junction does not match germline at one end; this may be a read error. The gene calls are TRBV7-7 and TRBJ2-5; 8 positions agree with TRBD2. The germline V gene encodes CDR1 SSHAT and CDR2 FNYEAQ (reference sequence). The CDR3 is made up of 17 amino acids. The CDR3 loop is CASSLSLDGRAGETQYF. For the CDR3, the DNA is TGTGCTAGCAGCTTATCCCTTGACGGGAGGGCCGGAGAGACCCAGTACTTC. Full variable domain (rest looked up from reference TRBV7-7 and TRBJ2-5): GAGVSQSPRYKVTKRGQDVTLRCDPISSHATLYWYQQALGQGPEFLTYFNYEAQPDKSGLPSDRFSAERPEGSISTLTIQRTEQRDSAMYRCASSLSLDGRAGETQYFGPGTRLLVL.

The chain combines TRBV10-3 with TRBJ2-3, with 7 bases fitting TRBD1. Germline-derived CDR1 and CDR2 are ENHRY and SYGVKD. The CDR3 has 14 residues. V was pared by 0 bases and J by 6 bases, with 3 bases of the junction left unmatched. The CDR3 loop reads CAISESLQGDTQYF. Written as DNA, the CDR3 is TGTGCCATCAGTGAGTCTTTACAGGGGGATACGCAGTATTTT.

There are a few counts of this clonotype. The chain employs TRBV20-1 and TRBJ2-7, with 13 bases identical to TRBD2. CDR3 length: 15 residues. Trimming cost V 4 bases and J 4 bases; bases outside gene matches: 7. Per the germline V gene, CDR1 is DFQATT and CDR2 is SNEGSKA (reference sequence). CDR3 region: CSAKLAGGQSYEQYF. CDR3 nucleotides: TGCAGTGCTAAACTAGCGGGGGGGCAATCGTACGAGCAGTACTTC.

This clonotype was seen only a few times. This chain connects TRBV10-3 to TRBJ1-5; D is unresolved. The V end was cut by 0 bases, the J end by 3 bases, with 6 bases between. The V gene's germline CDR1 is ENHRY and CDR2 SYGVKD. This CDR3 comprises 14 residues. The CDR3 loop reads CAISESGNNQPQHF. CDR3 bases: TGTGCCATCAGTGAGTCGGGCAACAATCAGCCCCAGCATTTT.

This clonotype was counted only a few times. In DNA form, the CDR3 reads TGCGCCAGCAGCTGGACTAGCGGGGGGGTTGACGAGCAGTACTTC. Residues: CASSWTSGGVDEQYF. The rearrangement joins TRBV5-1 to TRBJ2-7; 15 bases match TRBD2. Trimming at V came to 3 bases and at J to 5 bases, leaving 3 bases not matched to a gene. This CDR3 has 15 amino acids. Germline assignment: CDR1 SGHRS and CDR2 YFSETQ.

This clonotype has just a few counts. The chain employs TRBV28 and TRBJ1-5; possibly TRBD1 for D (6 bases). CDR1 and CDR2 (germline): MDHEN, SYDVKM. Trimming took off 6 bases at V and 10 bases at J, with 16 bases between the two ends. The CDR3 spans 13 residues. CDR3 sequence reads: CASRSRDTSPQHF. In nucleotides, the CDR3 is TGTGCCAGCAGATCCCGGGACACCTCACCCCAGCATTTT.

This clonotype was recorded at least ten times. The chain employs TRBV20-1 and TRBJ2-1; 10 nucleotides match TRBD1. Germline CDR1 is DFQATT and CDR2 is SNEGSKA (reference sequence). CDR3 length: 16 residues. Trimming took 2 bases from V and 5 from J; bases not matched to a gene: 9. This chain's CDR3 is CSARTPGQGRNNEQFF. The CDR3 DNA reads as TGCAGTGCTAGAACTCCGGGACAGGGGAGAAACAATGAGCAGTTCTTC.

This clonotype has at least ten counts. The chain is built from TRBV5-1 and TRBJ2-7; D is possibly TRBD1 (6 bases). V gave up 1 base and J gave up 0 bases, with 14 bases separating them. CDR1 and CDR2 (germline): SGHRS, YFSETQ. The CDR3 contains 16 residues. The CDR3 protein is CASSLSGQGASYEQYF. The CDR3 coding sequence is TGCGCCAGCAGCTTGTCGGGACAAGGGGCCTCCTACGAGCAGTACTTC.

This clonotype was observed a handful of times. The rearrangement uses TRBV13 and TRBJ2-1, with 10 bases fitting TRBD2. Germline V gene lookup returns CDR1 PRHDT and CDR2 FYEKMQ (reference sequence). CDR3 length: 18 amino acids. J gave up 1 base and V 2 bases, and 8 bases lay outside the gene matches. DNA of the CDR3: TGTGCCAGCAGCTTATTTAGCGGGGGGTCTAGGTCCTACAATGAGCAGTTCTTC. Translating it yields CASSLFSGGSRSYNEQFF. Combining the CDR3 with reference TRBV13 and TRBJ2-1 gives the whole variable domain AAGVIQSPRHLIKEKRETATLKCYPIPRHDTVYWYQQGPGQDPQFLISFYEKMQSDKGSIPDRFSAQQFSDYHSELNMSSLELGDSALYFCASSLFSGGSRSYNEQFFGPGTRLTVL.

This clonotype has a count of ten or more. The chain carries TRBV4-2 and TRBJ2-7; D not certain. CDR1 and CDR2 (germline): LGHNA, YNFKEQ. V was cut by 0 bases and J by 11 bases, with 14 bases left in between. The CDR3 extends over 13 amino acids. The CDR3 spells CASSQDRSRLKYF. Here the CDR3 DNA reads TGTGCCAGCAGCCAAGATAGGTCCAGACTGAAGTACTTC.

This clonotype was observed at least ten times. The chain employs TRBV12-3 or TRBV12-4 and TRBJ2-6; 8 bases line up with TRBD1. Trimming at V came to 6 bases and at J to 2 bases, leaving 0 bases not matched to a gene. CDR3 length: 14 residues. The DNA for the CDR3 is TGTGCCAGCAGGACAGGGGCTGGGGCCAACGTCCTGACTTTC. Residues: CASRTGAGANVLTF.

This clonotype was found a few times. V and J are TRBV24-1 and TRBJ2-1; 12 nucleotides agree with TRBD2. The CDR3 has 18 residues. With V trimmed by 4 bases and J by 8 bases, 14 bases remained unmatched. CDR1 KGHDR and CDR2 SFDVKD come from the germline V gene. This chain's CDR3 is CATSDQTRTSGAGDEQFF. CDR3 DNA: TGTGCCACCAGTGACCAAACTAGGACTAGCGGGGCCGGAGATGAGCAGTTCTTC.

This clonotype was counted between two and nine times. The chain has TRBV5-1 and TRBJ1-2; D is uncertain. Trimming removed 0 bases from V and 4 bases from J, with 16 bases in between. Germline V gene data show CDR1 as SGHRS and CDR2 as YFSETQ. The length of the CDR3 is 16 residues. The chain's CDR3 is CASSLAGDTPSYGYTF. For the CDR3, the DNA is TGCGCCAGCAGCTTGGCCGGAGACACGCCCAGCTATGGCTACACCTTC.

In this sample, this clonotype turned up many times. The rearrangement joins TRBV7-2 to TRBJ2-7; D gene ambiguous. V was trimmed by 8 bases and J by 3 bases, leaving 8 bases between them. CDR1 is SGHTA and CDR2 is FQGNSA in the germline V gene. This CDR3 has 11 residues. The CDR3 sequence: CASGTYYEQYF. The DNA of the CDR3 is TGTGCCAGCGGCACTTACTACGAGCAGTACTTC.

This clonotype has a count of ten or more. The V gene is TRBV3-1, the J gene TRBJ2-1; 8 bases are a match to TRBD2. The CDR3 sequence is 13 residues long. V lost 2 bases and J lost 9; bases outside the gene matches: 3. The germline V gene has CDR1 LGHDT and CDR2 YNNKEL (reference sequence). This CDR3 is CASSQLAGGEQFF. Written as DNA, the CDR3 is TGTGCCAGCAGCCAACTAGCGGGTGGTGAGCAGTTCTTC.

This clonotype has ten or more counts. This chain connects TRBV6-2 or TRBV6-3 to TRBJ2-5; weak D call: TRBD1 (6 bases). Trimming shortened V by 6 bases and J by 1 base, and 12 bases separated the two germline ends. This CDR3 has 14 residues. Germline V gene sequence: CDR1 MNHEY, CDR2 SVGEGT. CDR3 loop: CASRINRVQETQYF. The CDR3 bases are TGTGCCAGCAGGATCAACAGGGTCCAAGAGACCCAGTACTTC.

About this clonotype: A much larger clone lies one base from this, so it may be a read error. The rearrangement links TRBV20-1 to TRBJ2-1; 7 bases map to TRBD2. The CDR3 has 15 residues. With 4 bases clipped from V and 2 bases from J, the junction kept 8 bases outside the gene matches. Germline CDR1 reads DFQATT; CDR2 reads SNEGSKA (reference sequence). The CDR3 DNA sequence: TGCAGTGCTAACCCACTAGCGTCCCCCTACAATGAGCAGTTCTTC. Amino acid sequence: CSANPLASPYNEQFF.

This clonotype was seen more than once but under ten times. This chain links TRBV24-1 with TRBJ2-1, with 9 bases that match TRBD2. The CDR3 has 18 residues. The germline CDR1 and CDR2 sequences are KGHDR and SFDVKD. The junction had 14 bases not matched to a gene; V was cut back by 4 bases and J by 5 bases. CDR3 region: CATSDLPMGLADNNEQFF. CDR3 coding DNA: TGTGCCACCAGTGACCTGCCAATGGGACTAGCAGATAACAATGAGCAGTTCTTC.

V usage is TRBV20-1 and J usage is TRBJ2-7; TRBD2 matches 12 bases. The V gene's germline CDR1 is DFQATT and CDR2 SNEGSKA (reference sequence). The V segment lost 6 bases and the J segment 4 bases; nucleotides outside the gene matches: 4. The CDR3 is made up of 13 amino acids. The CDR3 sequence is CSAKLAGGYEQYF. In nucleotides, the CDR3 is TGCAGTGCCAAACTAGCGGGAGGATACGAGCAGTACTTC.

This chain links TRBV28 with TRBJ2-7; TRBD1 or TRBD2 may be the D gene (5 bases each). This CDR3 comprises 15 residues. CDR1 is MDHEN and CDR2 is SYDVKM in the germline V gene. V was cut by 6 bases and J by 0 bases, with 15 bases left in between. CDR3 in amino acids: CASRRPRDDSYEQYF. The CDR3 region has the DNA TGTGCCAGCAGACGCCCCCGGGACGACTCCTACGAGCAGTACTTC.

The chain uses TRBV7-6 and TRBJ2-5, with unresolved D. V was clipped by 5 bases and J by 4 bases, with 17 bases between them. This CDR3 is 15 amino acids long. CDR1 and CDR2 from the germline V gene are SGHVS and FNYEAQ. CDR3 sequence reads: CASSPTVSKGETQYF. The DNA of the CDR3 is TGTGCCAGCAGCCCCACCGTATCGAAAGGAGAGACCCAGTACTTC.

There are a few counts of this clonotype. The CDR3 is CSGRGVQETQYF. The CDR3 nucleotides are TGCAGCGGCCGGGGGGTCCAAGAGACCCAGTACTTC. The gene calls are TRBV29-1 and TRBJ2-5, with TRBD2 matching 7 bases. Germline V CDR1 and CDR2: SQVTM, ANQGSEA. This CDR3 is 12 amino acids long. V lost 7 bases to trimming and J lost 1 base; unmatched junction nucleotides: 3. Looking up the rest from reference TRBV29-1 and TRBJ2-5 gives the full variable domain: SAVISQKPSRDICQRGTSLTIQCQVDSQVTMMFWYRQQPGQSLTLIATANQGSEATYESGFVIDKFPISRPNLTFSTLTVSNMSPEDSSIYLCSGRGVQETQYFGPGTRLLVL.

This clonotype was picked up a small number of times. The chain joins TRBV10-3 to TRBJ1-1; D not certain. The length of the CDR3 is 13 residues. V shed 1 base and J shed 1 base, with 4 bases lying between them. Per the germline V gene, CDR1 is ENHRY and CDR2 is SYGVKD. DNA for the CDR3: TGTGCCATCAGTGAGTTGGGGAACACTGAAGCTTTCTTT. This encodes CAISELGNTEAFF.

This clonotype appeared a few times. CDR3 bases: TGCGCCAGCAGCCAAGATTTGGGGCTTCATACGCAGTATTTT. Encoded protein: CASSQDLGLHTQYF. The J gene is TRBJ2-3, the V gene TRBV4-3, with a tentative D call TRBD1 (5 bases). The V end was cut by 0 bases, the J end by 7 bases, with 11 bases between. The CDR3 is 14 residues long. Germline assignment: CDR1 LGHNA and CDR2 YSLEER.